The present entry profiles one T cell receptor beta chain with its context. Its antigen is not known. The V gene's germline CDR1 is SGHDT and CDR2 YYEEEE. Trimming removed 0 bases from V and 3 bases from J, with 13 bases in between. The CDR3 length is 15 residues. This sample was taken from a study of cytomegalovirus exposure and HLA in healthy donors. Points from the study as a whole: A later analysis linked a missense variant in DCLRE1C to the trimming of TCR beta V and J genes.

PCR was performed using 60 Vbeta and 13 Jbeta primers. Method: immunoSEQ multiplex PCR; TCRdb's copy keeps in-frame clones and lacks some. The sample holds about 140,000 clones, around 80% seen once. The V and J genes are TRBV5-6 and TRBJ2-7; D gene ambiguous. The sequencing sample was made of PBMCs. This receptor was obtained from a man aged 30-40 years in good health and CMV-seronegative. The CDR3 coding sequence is TGTGCCAGCAGCTTGGTAGGTCCAGGCCGCTACGAGCAGTACTTC. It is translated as CASSLVGPGRYEQYF.